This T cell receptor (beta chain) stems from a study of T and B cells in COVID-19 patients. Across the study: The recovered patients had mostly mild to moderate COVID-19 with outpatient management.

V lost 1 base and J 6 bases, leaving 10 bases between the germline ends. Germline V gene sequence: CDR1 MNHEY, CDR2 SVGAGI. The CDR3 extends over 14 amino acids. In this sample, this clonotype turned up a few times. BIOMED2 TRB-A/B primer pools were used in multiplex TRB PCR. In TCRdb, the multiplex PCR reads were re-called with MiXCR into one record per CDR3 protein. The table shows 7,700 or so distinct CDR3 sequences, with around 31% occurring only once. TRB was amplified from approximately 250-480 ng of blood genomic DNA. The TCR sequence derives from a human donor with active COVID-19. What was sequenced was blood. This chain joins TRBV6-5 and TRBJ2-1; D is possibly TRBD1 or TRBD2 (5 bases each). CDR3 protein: CASSYLTRGNEQFF. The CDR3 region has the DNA TGTGCCAGCAGTTACTTAACGAGGGGCAATGAGCAGTTCTTC.